This T cell receptor beta chain was captured in a study of OX40 agonist ivuxolimab in advanced cancers. Study background: A male proportion of under 90% was recorded, with mean age around 55 years and range roughly 23 to 79. General study points: The average count of expanded clones was higher among CD8+ T cells than among CD4+.

The CDR3 contains 15 residues. J gave up 1 base and V 6 bases, and 9 bases lay outside the gene matches. CDR1 is ENHRY and CDR2 is SYGVKD in the germline V gene. Only in-frame clones appear in the TCRdb table, and some are missing; sequencing was by immunoSEQ multiplex PCR. The sample gives over 20,000 clones, around 82% of which show up once; roughly 9.8% is in the top ten. Concerning this clone: What it binds is unknown.

The sequencing used CD4+ or CD8+ T cells sorted from blood, collected in a trial of the OX40 agonist ivuxolimab. This chain joins TRBV10-3 and TRBJ2-7; 7 nucleotides line up with TRBD1. The TCR originated in an adult with an advanced solid tumor such as melanoma, head and neck, liver or kidney cancer. CDR3 coding DNA: TGTGCCATCAGGAGACCGGGACAGCCATCCTACGAGCAGTACTTC. Its protein is CAIRRPGQPSYEQYF.